A single sample gave rise to the 32 T cell receptor beta chains below, sequenced in a study of shared clonotypes between healthy human individuals. Produced via immunoSEQ multiplex PCR; TCRdb's table is partial and in-frame only. The sample gives about 1.1 million clones, around three quarters of which show up once; more than 0.85% is in the top ten. The sequencing sample was made of memory CD4+ T cells from PBMCs. Subset indicated: CD45RA-negative fraction. The receptors shown here come from a man between 18 and 35 years old in good health. Some clones in this sample may be carry-over from other donors' samples.

This rearrangement joins TRBV7-8 to TRBJ1-5; no clear D. This CDR3 has 12 amino acids. Per germline, CDR1 SGHVS and CDR2 FQNEAQ. V gave up 4 bases and J gave up 10 bases, with 11 bases separating them. CDR3 loop: CASSYGMLPQHF. The CDR3, as DNA: TGTGCCAGCAGCTACGGCATGCTCCCCCAGCATTTT.

For the CDR3, the DNA is TGTGCCAGCAGTGAATCTGGACTAGGCACAGATACGCAGTATTTT. Translation: CASSESGLGTDTQYF. V is TRBV25-1 and J is TRBJ2-3, with 7 bases fitting TRBD2. With V trimmed by 1 base and J by 1 base, 2 bases remained unmatched. Looked up from germline, CDR1 is MGHDK and CDR2 is SYGVNS. The CDR3 covers 15 residues.

Worth noting for this clone: The sample has other DNA sequences that encode this CDR3 too. The chain recombines TRBV5-1 with TRBJ2-5; either TRBD1 or TRBD2 may supply D (5 bases each). The V and J ends lost 0 bases and 2 bases respectively, with 11 bases between them. Germline V gives CDR1 SGHRS, CDR2 YFSETQ. The length of the CDR3 is 15 residues. CDR3 residues: CASSLVGTGQETQYF. Here the CDR3 DNA reads TGCGCCAGCAGCTTGGTCGGGACCGGGCAAGAGACCCAGTACTTC.

This clone is a singleton in its sample. The V call is TRBV29-1, the J call TRBJ2-3, with D maybe TRBD2 (6 bases). Germline CDR1 SQVTM, CDR2 ANQGSEA. The CDR3 contains 12 residues. V lost 8 bases and J 6 bases, leaving 15 bases between the germline ends. CDR3 nucleotide sequence: TGCAGCCTGCGGAGCGGGTGGGATACGCAGTATTTT. Translating gives CSLRSGWDTQYF.

The rearrangement uses TRBV7-9 and TRBJ1-2; D possibly corresponds to TRBD1 (6 bases). This CDR3 contains 15 residues. CDR1 and CDR2 from the germline V gene are SEHNR and FQNEAQ (reference sequence). V was trimmed by 3 bases and J by 2 bases, leaving 13 bases between them. The CDR3 nucleotides read TGTGCCAGCAGCTTCATTTCACAGGGAAACTATGGCTACACCTTC. Its protein product is CASSFISQGNYGYTF.

In this sample, this clone turned up once. This chain links TRBV4-1 with TRBJ2-7; 9 positions match TRBD2. The CDR3 is made up of 17 amino acids. Germline V gene sequence: CDR1 MGHRA, CDR2 YSYEKL. Unmatched junction bases numbered 13, after V lost 3 bases and J lost 4 bases. The CDR3 reads CASSQSWASGNVYEQYF. In DNA form, the CDR3 reads TGCGCCAGCAGCCAGTCGTGGGCTAGCGGGAATGTTTACGAGCAGTACTTC.

The genes are TRBV6-1 and TRBJ2-7, with a possible D match to TRBD2 (6 bases). There are 14 residues in the CDR3. The ends were cut back, 8 bases at V and 0 bases at J, with 14 bases in the middle. The germline gives CDR1 MNHNS, CDR2 SASEGT. The CDR3 sequence is CASSRASASYEQYF. The CDR3 DNA reads TGTGCCAGCTCCCGGGCTAGCGCCTCCTACGAGCAGTACTTC.

The J gene is TRBJ2-7, the V gene TRBV5-1, with D possibly being TRBD1 or TRBD2 (6 bases each). Deletions cut 0 bases from V and 6 bases from J, with 13 bases between. The V gene's germline CDR1 is SGHRS and CDR2 YFSETQ. The CDR3 is 14 amino acids. CDR3 DNA sequence: TGCGCCAGCAGCTTGGAGGGGGGCCGTGGCGAGCAGTACTTC. Encoded protein: CASSLEGGRGEQYF.

The genes are TRBV27 and TRBJ1-2, with 7 positions matching TRBD1. The ends lost 3 bases at V and 7 bases at J; junction bases unmatched: 11. The CDR3 loop spans 15 amino acids. Germline values: CDR1 MNHEY, CDR2 SMNVEV (reference sequence). This CDR3 reads CASSFNDRVSFGYTF. The CDR3 coding sequence is TGTGCCAGCAGTTTTAATGACAGGGTGTCGTTTGGCTACACCTTC.

This clone showed up just once. One junction end disagrees with the germline gene, perhaps due to a read error. The gene calls are TRBV7-9 and TRBJ2-7, with 7 nucleotides matching TRBD1. The germline V gene encodes CDR1 SEHNR and CDR2 FQNEAQ (reference sequence). This CDR3 comprises 16 residues. DNA of the CDR3: TGTGCCTGCAGCTCCCCCCGTGCGACAGGGAACTACGAGCAGTACTTC. Translating gives CACSSPRATGNYEQYF.

This chain's CDR3 is CSVRGVAPSGYTF. The DNA of the CDR3 is TGCAGCGTTCGAGGGGTAGCTCCTAGTGGCTACACCTTC. V gene TRBV29-1 combines with J gene TRBJ1-2; maybe TRBD1 (5 bases). The CDR3 is made up of 13 amino acids. The ends were cut back, 5 bases at V and 7 bases at J, with 17 bases in the middle. The germline V gene has CDR1 SQVTM and CDR2 ANQGSEA. Using reference TRBV29-1 and TRBJ1-2 for the parts outside the CDR3, the full variable domain is SAVISQKPSRDICQRGTSLTIQCQVDSQVTMMFWYRQQPGQSLTLIATANQGSEATYESGFVIDKFPISRPNLTFSTLTVSNMSPEDSSIYLCSVRGVAPSGYTFGSGTRLTVV.

The chain recombines TRBV9 with TRBJ1-5; the match to TRBD1 covers 7 bases. This CDR3 has 13 residues. Trimming removed 3 bases from V and 9 bases from J; junction bases left unmatched: 6. The germline V gene has CDR1 SGDLS and CDR2 YYNGEE. CDR3 amino acids: CASSEGQRGPQHF. CDR3 coding DNA: TGTGCCAGCAGCGAGGGACAGAGGGGGCCCCAGCATTTT.

This clone was observed a handful of times. The gene calls are TRBV4-2 and TRBJ2-2, with 7 bases matching TRBD1. CDR1 LGHNA and CDR2 YNFKEQ come from the germline V gene. The trim removed 3 bases at V and 0 bases at J, leaving 7 bases unmatched. This CDR3 has 17 residues. Written as DNA, the CDR3 is TGTGCCAGCAGCCAGTCCAGGGGGACCGCGAACACCGGGGAGCTGTTTTTT. This translates into CASSQSRGTANTGELFF.

The V and J genes are TRBV9 and TRBJ2-3; a possible D gene is TRBD1 (5 bases). The CDR3 is 14 amino acids. Per germline, CDR1 SGDLS and CDR2 YYNGEE. Trimming took 0 bases from V and 7 from J, leaving 12 bases between them. This CDR3 reads CASSVVGQGYTQYF. In DNA form, the CDR3 reads TGTGCCAGCAGCGTAGTAGGGCAGGGTTATACGCAGTATTTT.

The genes are TRBV6-5 and TRBJ2-7, with TRBD1 matching over 11 bases. The CDR3 extends over 15 amino acids. The J segment lost 3 bases and the V segment lost 2 bases, leaving 3 bases of the junction unmatched. Germline V gene lookup returns CDR1 MNHEY and CDR2 SVGAGI. The CDR3 sequence is CASSYPGQGVYEQYF. The CDR3 nucleotides are TGTGCCAGCAGTTACCCGGGACAGGGGGTCTACGAGCAGTACTTC.

As concerns this clone: Other DNA sequences in the sample encode the same CDR3. This sequence joins TRBV18 and TRBJ2-5; no reliable D call. The CDR3 is made up of 15 amino acids. Deletions cut 0 bases from V and 2 bases from J, with 10 bases between. Germline loops: CDR1 KGHSH, CDR2 LQKENI. CDR3 amino acids: CASSPPGLSQETQYF. The CDR3 nucleotides are TGTGCCAGCTCACCACCCGGCCTCTCGCAAGAGACCCAGTACTTC.

The genes are TRBV5-8 and TRBJ2-3; D not certain. Germline CDR1 SGHTS, CDR2 YDEGEE. The CDR3 is 13 residues long. Trimming left V 6 bases short and J 4 bases short, with 12 bases between. The CDR3 sequence: CASTPFGPDTQYF. In DNA form, the CDR3 reads TGTGCCAGCACCCCGTTCGGGCCAGATACGCAGTATTTT.

V and J are TRBV10-3 and TRBJ2-3; 12 bases map to TRBD2. The junction had 8 bases not matched to a gene; V was cut back by 2 bases and J by 2 bases. The length of the CDR3 is 18 residues. CDR1 ENHRY and CDR2 SYGVKD come from the germline V gene. The CDR3 reads CAISEAGLAGPPTDTQYF. CDR3 coding DNA: TGTGCCATCAGTGAGGCCGGACTAGCGGGGCCACCCACAGATACGCAGTATTTT.

V is TRBV6-6 and J is TRBJ2-5; no clear D. The better agreement between TRBJ2-7 and the DNA end casts doubt on the J call. There are 13 residues in the CDR3. Germline V lookup: CDR1 MNHNY, CDR2 SVGAGI (reference sequence). For the CDR3, the DNA is TGTGCCAGCAGTTACGGGCCGGAGAGCGAGCAGTACTTC. Translation gives CASSYGPESEQYF.

Many counts were recorded for this clone. The chain is built from TRBV7-8 and TRBJ2-2; 9 bases line up with TRBD1. Germline V gene sequence: CDR1 SGHVS, CDR2 FQNEAQ. Losses at the gene ends were 6 bases for V and 4 bases for J; bases not matched to a gene: 3. The CDR3 contains 14 residues. CDR3 residues: CASRLTGGTGELFF. In DNA, the CDR3 is TGTGCCAGCAGACTGACAGGGGGCACCGGGGAGCTGTTTTTT. The full variable domain, in which reference TRBV7-8 and TRBJ2-2 provide the parts outside the CDR3, is GAGVSQSPRYKVAKRGQDVALRCDPISGHVSLFWYQQALGQGPEFLTYFQNEAQLDKSGLPSDRFFAERPEGSVSTLKIQRTQQEDSAVYLCASRLTGGTGELFFGEGSRLTVL.

This clone showed up just a few times. This chain uses TRBV5-1 with TRBJ2-7; D uncertain. This CDR3 comprises 12 residues. The V end was cut by 4 bases, the J end by 2 bases, with 7 bases between. Germline V gives CDR1 SGHRS, CDR2 YFSETQ. The CDR3 is CASSNPTYEQYF. CDR3 coding DNA: TGCGCCAGCAGCAACCCTACCTACGAGCAGTACTTC.

The V call is TRBV9, the J call TRBJ2-7, with TRBD2 as a possible D gene (7 bases). CDR3 length: 13 residues. V was cut by 0 bases and J by 7 bases, with 11 bases left in between. CDR1 is SGDLS, CDR2 YYNGEE, per germline. The CDR3 DNA is TGTGCCAGCAGCGTAGAAGGGGGAGGGGAGCAGTACTTC. Its protein is CASSVEGGGEQYF. The full variable domain, with the rest looked up from reference TRBV9 and TRBJ2-7, is DSGVTQTPKHLITATGQRVTLRCSPRSGDLSVYWYQQSLDQGLQFLIQYYNGEERAKGNILERFSAQQFPDLHSELNLSSLELGDSALYFCASSVEGGGEQYFGPGTRLTVT.

This chain links TRBV28 with TRBJ2-7; 7 bases map to TRBD1. This CDR3 contains 12 residues. Germline loops: CDR1 MDHEN, CDR2 SYDVKM. J was trimmed by 3 bases and V by 10 bases; bases with no gene match: 6. In DNA form, the CDR3 reads TGTGCCATCGGAGACAGGGTCTACGAGCAGTACTTC. This translates into CAIGDRVYEQYF.

This CDR3 is CSGRLAQNQETQYF. The CDR3 region has the DNA TGCAGCGGTCGACTAGCACAAAACCAAGAGACCCAGTACTTC. The chain carries TRBV29-1 and TRBJ2-5; 7 bases match TRBD2. The germline V gene has CDR1 SQVTM and CDR2 ANQGSEA. Germline trimming cut 7 bases from V and 0 bases from J; bases unmatched to any gene: 8. This CDR3 is 14 amino acids long.

The V gene is TRBV5-1, the J gene TRBJ2-6, with a tentative D call TRBD1 (6 bases). Germline V gene lookup returns CDR1 SGHRS and CDR2 YFSETQ. This CDR3 is built from 16 residues. Trimming removed 1 base at V and 1 base at J, with 9 bases between. The CDR3 protein is CASSLQGLSGANVLTF. CDR3 coding DNA: TGCGCCAGCAGCTTGCAGGGGCTTTCTGGGGCCAACGTCCTGACTTTC.

V usage is TRBV10-3 and J usage is TRBJ1-3; TRBD1 agrees at 10 bases. The germline V gene encodes CDR1 ENHRY and CDR2 SYGVKD. The CDR3 runs 15 residues. The V gene end was trimmed by 6 bases and the J gene end by 5 bases; junction bases not matched to a gene: 7. The chain's CDR3 is CAIRPGQGFRNTIYF. CDR3 DNA sequence: TGTGCCATCAGGCCGGGACAGGGGTTTAGAAACACCATATATTTT.

The CDR3 sequence is CASSGALRQGLSNQPQHF. The CDR3, as DNA: TGTGCCAGCAGTGGGGCTTTAAGACAGGGGCTTAGCAATCAGCCCCAGCATTTT. V and J are TRBV6-1 and TRBJ1-5, with 8 bases fitting TRBD1. The CDR3 consists of 18 residues. CDR1 MNHNS and CDR2 SASEGT come from the germline V gene. Losses at the gene ends were 4 bases for V and 0 bases for J; bases not matched to a gene: 11.

This clone was observed once. The J gene is TRBJ2-4, the V gene TRBV30, with D tentatively TRBD2 (6 bases). Germline V gives CDR1 GTSNPN, CDR2 SVGIG (reference sequence). V lost 4 bases, J lost 9 bases, and 16 bases lay in between. The CDR3 sequence is 13 residues long. The CDR3 sequence is CAWKTTGGSIQYF. DNA of the CDR3: TGTGCCTGGAAGACCACTGGGGGGAGCATTCAGTACTTC.

The chain links TRBV19 to TRBJ2-5; 9 bases align to TRBD2. V gave up 3 bases and J gave up 4 bases; unmatched junction bases: 6. CDR1 and CDR2 (germline): LNHDA, SQIVND (reference sequence). The CDR3 has 15 amino acids. CDR3 protein: CASSMGGRGGETQYF. DNA for the CDR3: TGTGCCAGTAGTATGGGCGGGAGGGGAGGAGAGACCCAGTACTTC.

This clone has more than one count but fewer than ten. The chain employs TRBV2 and TRBJ1-5; 8 bases map to TRBD1. The germline gives CDR1 SNHLY, CDR2 FYNNEI. With V trimmed by 5 bases and J by 5 bases, 5 bases remained unmatched. The CDR3 contains 14 residues. The CDR3 nucleotides read TGTGCCAGCAGTCTCGGACAGGGCGATCAGCCCCAGCATTTT. This encodes CASSLGQGDQPQHF. Based on the CDR3 plus reference TRBV2 and TRBJ1-5, the full variable domain is EPEVTQTPSHQVTQMGQEVILRCVPISNHLYFYWYRQILGQKVEFLVSFYNNEISEKSEIFDDQFSVERPDGSNFTLKIRSTKLEDSAMYFCASSLGQGDQPQHFGDGTRLSIL.

Notes on this clone: The sample carries other DNA sequences with the same CDR3. The chain has TRBV5-1 and TRBJ2-1; D possibly corresponds to TRBD1 (5 bases). CDR1 is SGHRS, CDR2 YFSETQ, per germline. The CDR3 is 13 residues long. The V gene lost 0 bases and the J gene lost 5 bases, with 6 bases spanning the gap. The CDR3 DNA sequence: TGCGCCAGCAGCTTGGGGGGCCACAATGAGCAGTTCTTC. This encodes CASSLGGHNEQFF.

This clone turned up a few times. The chain joins TRBV9 to TRBJ2-3, with 7 bases aligning to TRBD2. CDR1 is SGDLS, CDR2 YYNGEE, per germline. The CDR3 is 16 residues long. Germline trimming cut 0 bases from V and 5 bases from J; bases unmatched to any gene: 9. The CDR3 DNA is TGTGCCAGCAGCGTAGCGGGCGCGGGAGTGGGAGATACGCAGTATTTT. This translates into CASSVAGAGVGDTQYF.